One and the same sample provided the 9 T cell receptor beta chains below, sequenced in a study of blood T cells in healthy people across ages. Next came a second PCR, run for roughly 6 to 11 cycles, which used a sample-barcoded 5' primer along with a J-beta primer mix. TCRdb independently ran MiXCR on the 5' RACE reads; one entry per CDR3 protein. The top ten hold around a third of the sample, which has some 640,000 distinct CDR3 sequences, more than 40% seen once. The sample consisted of blood. All receptors derive from a woman aged 55-75 years in good health.

The rearrangement uses TRBV9 and TRBJ2-5; 8 nucleotides agree with TRBD1. Per germline, CDR1 SGDLS and CDR2 YYNGEE. J lost 0 bases, V lost 0 bases, and 7 bases had no gene match. This CDR3 region has 17 residues. This CDR3 reads CASSVGTGRNHQETQYF. CDR3 nucleotides: TGTGCCAGCAGCGTAGGGACAGGGAGGAACCACCAAGAGACCCAGTACTTC.

This chain connects TRBV7-2 to TRBJ2-1; 9 bases agree with TRBD2. The CDR3 spans 14 residues. Trimming cost V 3 bases and J 3 bases; bases outside gene matches: 0. Germline V gene sequence: CDR1 SGHTA, CDR2 FQGNSA. CDR3 sequence reads: CASSFSGGYNEQFF. The DNA for the CDR3 is TGTGCCAGCAGCTTTAGCGGGGGCTACAATGAGCAGTTCTTC.

Only a few counts were recorded for this clonotype. This chain joins TRBV20-1 and TRBJ1-2, with 9 bases fitting TRBD1. The CDR3 is 13 residues long. CDR1 and CDR2 from the germline V gene are DFQATT and SNEGSKA (reference sequence). Germline trimming cut 3 bases from V and 8 bases from J; bases unmatched to any gene: 7. DNA for the CDR3: TGCAGTGCTAGTCGGGACAGGGACTCCGGCTACACCTTC. This codes for CSASRDRDSGYTF.

This clonotype turned up a few times. V usage is TRBV9 and J usage is TRBJ2-5; D unclear. Germline values: CDR1 SGDLS, CDR2 YYNGEE. This CDR3 comprises 13 residues. Trimming shortened V by 4 bases and J by 11 bases, and 18 bases separated the two germline ends. The CDR3 sequence is CASSPLWVDVQYF. The CDR3 nucleotides read TGTGCCAGCAGCCCCCTCTGGGTGGACGTGCAGTACTTC.

This clonotype was found a few times. This chain links TRBV24-1 with TRBJ2-5; weak D call: TRBD1 (6 bases). CDR3 length equals 14 residues. Per the germline V gene, CDR1 is KGHDR and CDR2 is SFDVKD. The CDR3 coding sequence is TGTGCTGTTGGACCCACACAGGGTACAAAGACCCAGTACTTC. It is translated as CAVGPTQGTKTQYF.

The chain carries TRBV25-1 and TRBJ2-3; D is unresolved. This CDR3 spans 12 amino acids. Germline V CDR1 and CDR2: MGHDK, SYGVNS. Trimming took 0 bases from V and 6 from J, leaving 4 bases between them. The CDR3 reads CASSEYWDTQYF. CDR3 DNA: TGTGCCAGCAGTGAATATTGGGATACGCAGTATTTT.

CDR3 nucleotides: TGCGCCAGCAGCCTGAACGGCCCCCGAACCGGGGAGCTGTTTTTT. This encodes CASSLNGPRTGELFF. The chain uses TRBV5-1 and TRBJ2-2; D is unresolved. Trimming removed 4 bases from V and 5 bases from J, with 15 bases in between. Per the germline V gene, CDR1 is SGHRS and CDR2 is YFSETQ. The CDR3 is 15 residues long.

This clonotype was seen only a few times. The V gene is TRBV20-1, the J gene TRBJ2-7; 7 bases line up with TRBD2. The CDR3 has 15 residues. The ends lost 6 bases at V and 4 bases at J; junction bases unmatched: 15. Germline V gives CDR1 DFQATT, CDR2 SNEGSKA (reference sequence). This CDR3 is CSAGTGGSGGYEQYF. CDR3 DNA sequence: TGCAGTGCCGGGACCGGCGGGAGCGGAGGGTACGAGCAGTACTTC.

This clonotype was detected once. This rearrangement joins TRBV4-3 to TRBJ2-6, with D unresolved. Trimming removed 1 base from V and 0 bases from J, with 19 bases in between. The germline CDR1 and CDR2 sequences are LGHNA and YSLEER. The CDR3 runs to 20 residues. This CDR3 is CASSQAFKVGPSSGANVLTF. CDR3 in DNA: TGCGCCAGCAGCCAAGCTTTTAAGGTGGGCCCAAGCTCTGGGGCCAACGTCCTGACTTTC.